Below are 9 T cell receptor beta chains sequenced from a single sample in a study of early T cells in non-severe SARS-CoV-2 infection. TCRdb ran MiXCR on the 5' RACE reads and lists one entry per CDR3 protein. Among roughly 69,000 distinct CDR3 sequences listed, about 10% were seen once. The sample consisted of whole blood, taken at baseline. Receptor source: an adult who was a healthcare worker with PCR-confirmed SARS-CoV-2 infection or an uninfected control (not recorded which).

Sample share makes this clonotype medium-sized. This chain connects TRBV11-2 to TRBJ2-5; D ambiguous. This CDR3 has 14 residues. Trimming shortened V by 6 bases and J by 0 bases, and 11 bases separated the two germline ends. Germline V gene sequence: CDR1 SGHAT, CDR2 FQNNGV. The CDR3 spells CASSPFRNQETQYF. The CDR3 DNA reads TGTGCCAGCAGTCCCTTCAGAAACCAAGAGACCCAGTACTTC.

This clonotype was recorded a few times. V usage is TRBV29-1 and J usage is TRBJ2-7, with 10 bases lining up with TRBD2. V was clipped by 1 base and J by 3 bases; unmatched bases: 9. In germline, CDR1 is SQVTM, CDR2 ANQGSEA. The CDR3 runs 16 residues. For the CDR3, the DNA is TGCAGCGTTGAAGCCGAAGGACGGACTAGCGGCTACGAGCAGTACTTC. It specifies CSVEAEGRTSGYEQYF.

The chain links TRBV7-9 to TRBJ2-1; D perhaps matches TRBD2 (5 bases). The CDR3 has 17 residues. Trimming removed 2 bases from V and 3 bases from J, with 17 bases in between. Germline V gene sequence: CDR1 SEHNR, CDR2 FQNEAQ (reference sequence). CDR3 coding DNA: TGTGCCAGCAGCTTACTCCCTTGGGCGGGCCTCTACAATGAGCAGTTCTTC. It translates to CASSLLPWAGLYNEQFF.

The rearrangement joins TRBV10-3 to TRBJ2-2; tentatively, D is TRBD1 or TRBD2 (5 bases each). V was shortened by 7 bases and J by 3 bases, with 15 bases between the two germline ends. CDR3 length: 15 residues. CDR1 and CDR2 (germline): ENHRY, SYGVKD. Here the CDR3 DNA reads TGTGCCATCAAGATAACCGGGACGGACACCGGGGAGCTGTTTTTT. Residues: CAIKITGTDTGELFF.

This clonotype was counted a few times. The V call is TRBV4-1, the J call TRBJ2-5; either TRBD1 or TRBD2 may supply D (5 bases each). Germline loops: CDR1 MGHRA, CDR2 YSYEKL. The V end lost 3 bases, the J end lost 3 bases, and 14 bases lay between the germline ends. The CDR3 covers 15 residues. CDR3 amino acids: CASSHLTRGEETQYF. The CDR3 DNA reads TGCGCCAGCAGCCACCTAACTAGGGGAGAAGAGACCCAGTACTTC.

The V and J genes are TRBV6-5 and TRBJ2-2; the D gene is possibly TRBD2 (6 bases). Germline V CDR1 and CDR2: MNHEY, SVGAGI. V was pared by 1 base and J by 7 bases, with 13 bases between. CDR3 length: 15 residues. This CDR3 reads CASSYLPSEGGELFF. CDR3 bases: TGTGCCAGCAGTTACTTACCTAGCGAAGGCGGGGAGCTGTTTTTT.

This clonotype was found once. The rearrangement links TRBV7-2 to TRBJ2-7; no reliable D call. The V end was cut by 1 base, the J end by 8 bases, with 6 bases between. The germline gives CDR1 SGHTA, CDR2 FQGNSA. CDR3 length: 11 amino acids. The CDR3 DNA follows: TGTGCCAGCAGCTTAGTCCTCCAGCAGTACTTC. Translating gives CASSLVLQQYF.

In its sample, this clonotype was seen many times. The genes are TRBV2 and TRBJ1-5; 7 nucleotides line up with TRBD1. This CDR3 is built from 15 residues. The germline V gene encodes CDR1 SNHLY and CDR2 FYNNEI. After removal of 10 bases from V and 5 bases from J, the junction contained 14 bases not matched to a gene. In DNA form, the CDR3 reads TGTGCCACTTCCCGGGTTCTTCAGGGGGATCAGCCCCAGCATTTT. Translation gives CATSRVLQGDQPQHF.

This clonotype was detected a few times. This sequence joins TRBV19 and TRBJ1-2; the match to TRBD1 covers 9 bases. Germline-derived CDR1 and CDR2 are LNHDA and SQIVND (reference sequence). The V gene end was trimmed by 6 bases and the J gene end by 2 bases; junction bases not matched to a gene: 7. The CDR3 length is 15 residues. In nucleotides, the CDR3 is TGTGCCAGTAGCGATGGGACAGGGATCAACTATGGCTACACCTTC. As protein: CASSDGTGINYGYTF.